A selection of T cell receptor beta chains follows, all from one sample in a study of CXCR4 blockade with PD-1 therapy in pancreatic cancer. Repertoires were generated with immunoSEQ multiplex PCR, while TCRdb's copy carries only in-frame clones and drops some. The sample records a few thousand clones, around 44% being singletons. The sequencing sample was made of tumor tissue. These receptors all come from a human donor with pancreatic ductal adenocarcinoma. CDR3s include the opening cysteine and the closing phenylalanine or tryptophan. D genes are given only for firm matches. The listing skips clone size in some rows; elsewhere it reads once, few, many or a size class.

d_call,v_call,clone_size,j_call,cdr3_aa,cdr3_nt
.,TRBV6-8,.,TRBJ2-5,CASSYSWRRETQYF,TGTGCCAGCAGTTACTCGTGGCGCAGAGAGACCCAGTACTTC
.,TRBV6-8,.,TRBJ2-1,CASRYSGYNEQFF,TGTGCCAGCAGGTATTCGGGCTACAATGAGCAGTTCTTC
TRBD2,TRBV11-3,.,TRBJ2-1,CASSLLAGGLYEQFF,TGTGCCAGCAGCTTACTGGCGGGGGGGCTCTATGAGCAGTTCTTC
TRBD1,TRBV18,.,TRBJ1-1,CASSPPTGWNTEAFF,TGTGCCAGCTCACCACCGACAGGGTGGAACACTGAAGCTTTCTTT
TRBD1,TRBV6-8,few,TRBJ2-7,CASSFEGQFNEQYF,TGTGCCAGCAGTTTCGAGGGACAGTTTAACGAGCAGTACTTC
.,TRBV7-1,.,TRBJ1-6,CASSFQGQNSPLHF,TGTGCCAGCAGCTTTCAGGGTCAGAATTCACCCCTCCACTTT
TRBD2,TRBV9,.,TRBJ2-1,CASSPSGGATNEQFF,TGTGCCAGCAGCCCCAGCGGGGGAGCCACCAATGAGCAGTTCTTC
TRBD1,TRBV6-8,.,TRBJ2-7,CASTRRDRVSYEQYF,TGTGCCAGCACCCGCCGGGACAGGGTCTCCTACGAGCAGTACTTC
TRBD2,TRBV6-7,few,TRBJ2-7,CASSGLRTSGVNEQYF,TGTGCCAGCAGTGGATTGCGGACTAGCGGGGTAAACGAGCAGTACTTC
.,TRBV6-8,few,TRBJ1-4,CASSLRTGRLEGKLFF,TGTGCCAGCAGTCTCCGGACGGGGCGGCTAGAAGGAAAACTGTTTTTT
TRBD1,TRBV19,.,TRBJ2-2,CASIPPGTGNTGELFF,TGTGCCAGTATCCCTCCCGGGACAGGGAACACCGGGGAGCTGTTTTTT
TRBD1,TRBV6-8,.,TRBJ2-5,CASRATGSEETQYF,TGTGCCAGCAGGGCGACAGGGAGTGAGGAGACCCAGTACTTC
.,TRBV6-8,.,TRBJ2-2,CASMAEASITGELFF,TGTGCCAGCATGGCGGAGGCCTCGATCACCGGGGAGCTGTTTTTT
TRBD1,TRBV7-6,.,TRBJ2-7,CASSLETGAYEQYF,TGTGCCAGCAGCTTGGAGACAGGGGCCTACGAGCAGTACTTC
.,TRBV29-1,few,TRBJ2-3,CSVEGPLTSTDTQYF,TGCAGCGTTGAAGGGCCGCTGACTAGCACAGATACGCAGTATTTT
TRBD1,TRBV29-1,.,TRBJ2-4,CSVTTGGHIQYF,TGCAGCGTCACAACAGGGGGCCACATTCAGTACTTC
.,TRBV18,.,TRBJ1-2,CASSPLGGAGYTF,TGTGCCAGCTCCCCGTTGGGGGGGGCTGGCTACACCTTC
.,TRBV9,.,TRBJ1-6,CASSVDGRTSYNSPLHF,TGTGCCAGCAGCGTAGACGGTAGGACCTCCTATAATTCACCCCTCCACTTT
.,TRBV18,.,TRBJ1-1,CASSPGANTEAFF,TGTGCCAGCTCACCGGGGGCGAACACTGAAGCTTTCTTT
.,TRBV30,few,TRBJ2-7,CAWSVHISSYEQYF,TGTGCCTGGAGTGTACATATCTCATCCTACGAGCAGTACTTC
TRBD1,TRBV19,.,TRBJ1-1,CASSTLDRGWNTEAFF,TGTGCCAGTAGTACCCTCGACAGGGGCTGGAACACTGAAGCTTTCTTT
TRBD1,TRBV29-1,.,TRBJ1-1,CSVRTGVGEAFF,TGCAGCGTACGAACAGGGGTGGGTGAAGCTTTCTTT
.,TRBV9,.,TRBJ1-1,CASSNGVSEAFF,TGTGCCAGCTCTAACGGGGTCTCTGAAGCTTTCTTT
.,TRBV30,.,TRBJ1-2,CAWSEGEVYGYTF,TGTGCCTGGAGCGAGGGGGAGGTCTATGGCTACACCTTC
.,TRBV6-8,few,TRBJ1-1,CASSRTERNTEAFF,TGTGCCAGCAGCCGGACAGAGAGGAACACTGAAGCTTTCTTT
.,TRBV18,.,TRBJ2-7,CASSPGVSYEQYF,TGTGCCAGCTCACCAGGGGTGTCCTACGAGCAGTACTTC
TRBD1,TRBV30,.,TRBJ1-1,CASGQQNTEAFF,TGTGCCTCGGGACAGCAGAACACTGAAGCTTTCTTT
.,TRBV6-8,.,TRBJ2-7,CASSRLDSYEQYF,TGTGCCAGCAGTCGACTGGACAGCTACGAGCAGTACTTC
.,TRBV25-1,.,TRBJ1-1,CASTKTKNTEAFF,TGTGCCAGCACAAAGACAAAGAACACTGAAGCTTTCTTT
.,TRBV18,few,TRBJ2-1,CASSPRAGNNEQFF,TGTGCCAGCTCACCTCGGGCAGGGAACAATGAGCAGTTCTTC
.,TRBV29-1,.,TRBJ1-1,CSVDPTGMNTEAFF,TGCAGCGTCGACCCCACAGGTATGAACACTGAAGCTTTCTTT
.,TRBV6-8,.,TRBJ2-5,CAIRTAGETQYF,TGTGCCATCAGGACGGCCGGGGAGACCCAGTACTTC
.,TRBV15,.,TRBJ1-1,CATSRSDGLLIEAFF,TGTGCCACCAGCAGATCTGACGGCCTTCTTATTGAAGCTTTCTTT
.,TRBV6-8,few,TRBJ2-1,CASSYLLPNEQFF,TGTGCCAGCAGTTACCTACTCCCAAATGAGCAGTTCTTC
.,TRBV19,.,TRBJ1-1,CASSIGAQGWNTEAFF,TGTGCCAGTAGTATCGGGGCGCAGGGCTGGAACACTGAAGCTTTCTTT
.,TRBV19,.,TRBJ1-2,CASSRRGGLYGYTF,TGTGCCAGTAGTAGGAGAGGGGGTCTTTATGGCTACACCTTC
.,TRBV9,.,TRBJ2-2,CASSEEIGELFF,TGTGCCAGCAGTGAAGAGATCGGGGAGCTGTTTTTT
.,TRBV18,.,TRBJ1-1,CASSPLFPGTMKMGTEAFF,TGTGCCAGCTCACCACTTTTCCCAGGGACCATGAAGATGGGGACTGAAGCTTTCTTT
TRBD1,TRBV25-1,.,TRBJ1-1,CASREAYRGRRTEAFF,TGTGCCAGCAGGGAAGCCTACAGGGGTAGAAGGACTGAAGCTTTCTTT
.,TRBV6-8,.,TRBJ1-4,CASSLLGGGGEKLFF,TGTGCCAGCAGCCTTCTCGGAGGTGGGGGTGAAAAACTGTTTTTT
.,TRBV29-1,large,TRBJ2-2,CSVGPGLVTGELFF,TGCAGCGTTGGACCAGGGTTGGTCACCGGGGAGCTGTTTTTT
.,TRBV6-8,.,TRBJ1-1,CASRTTDGEAFF,TGTGCCAGCAGAACCACGGACGGTGAAGCTTTCTTT
TRBD1,TRBV28,few,TRBJ2-7,CASETPRQGYEQYF,TGTGCCAGCGAGACTCCGAGACAGGGTTACGAGCAGTACTTC
TRBD1,TRBV7-6,few,TRBJ1-4,CASSLTTGGNEKLFF,TGTGCCAGCAGCTTAACGACAGGGGGCAACGAAAAACTGTTTTTT
.,TRBV6-8,.,TRBJ1-1,CASSPITLSTEAFF,TGTGCCAGCAGCCCAATCACCCTGTCCACTGAAGCTTTCTTT
.,TRBV19,.,TRBJ2-7,CASSPGSYEQYF,TGTGCCAGTAGTCCGGGATCCTACGAGCAGTACTTC
.,TRBV29-1,.,TRBJ1-5,CSVGGGGNQPQHF,TGCAGCGTGGGCGGGGGCGGCAATCAGCCCCAGCATTTT